This T cell receptor (beta chain) was recorded in a study of T-cell reconstitution after alpha-beta-depleted transplantation in children. Construction of the TCRbeta library involved unique molecular identifiers. TCRdb ran MiXCR on the PCR reads and lists one entry per CDR3 protein. The repertoire includes a few hundred thousand distinct CDR3 sequences, 10% to 15% of them detected once, and approximately 2% sits in the top ten. Study-wide results and limits: Two months or so post-transplant, alpha-beta T cells reportedly derived from several hundred expanded graft clones.

As to this clonotype: Its antigen is still unknown.

V was cut by 1 base and J by 1 base, with 7 bases left in between. Germline CDR1 and CDR2: LGHDT and YNNKEL (reference sequence). The CDR3 runs to 14 residues. Material: PBMCs, mostly from graft donor cells, obtained 360 days after TCRalphabeta/CD19-depleted stem cell transplant. This receptor was taken from a male patient younger than 18 who had a stem cell transplant for acute myeloid leukemia, so the T cells may come from the graft donor. The chain recombines TRBV3-1 with TRBJ1-1; D call uncertain. This CDR3 is CASSQGQSNTEAFF. The CDR3 DNA sequence: TGTGCCAGCAGCCAAGGGCAGTCGAACACTGAAGCTTTCTTT.